One sample yielded the 32 T cell receptor beta chains listed below, sequenced in a study of blood T cell repertoires in COVID-19. Clones were read by immunoSEQ multiplex PCR, and TCRdb kept only the in-frame ones, dropping some. The data show 330,000 or so clones, with about 87% seen just once and just over 9.5% held by the top ten. Material for sequencing was peripheral blood. The receptors here all came from a young man with COVID-19, enrolled during active disease.

The genes are TRBV5-1 and TRBJ1-3; D gene ambiguous. This CDR3 is 18 amino acids long. Germline assignment: CDR1 SGHRS and CDR2 YFSETQ. V was shortened by 1 base and J by 0 bases, with 17 bases between the two germline ends. The CDR3, as DNA: TGCGCCAGCAGCTTGTTGTCCAGGAAACAAGCCTCTGGAAACACCATATATTTT. It is translated as CASSLLSRKQASGNTIYF.

The rearrangement uses TRBV7-8 and TRBJ2-7, with TRBD1 matching 7 bases. Per germline, CDR1 SGHVS and CDR2 FQNEAQ. V lost 5 bases to trimming and J lost 4 bases; unmatched junction nucleotides: 11. CDR3 length equals 15 residues. CDR3 sequence reads: CASSPRQGGRYEQYF. The CDR3 region has the DNA TGTGCCAGCAGCCCACGACAGGGCGGGCGGTACGAGCAGTACTTC.

This CDR3 is CASSTHKNTEAFF. The CDR3 region has the DNA TGTGCCAGTAGTACCCACAAGAACACTGAAGCTTTCTTT. This chain links TRBV19 with TRBJ1-1; D unclear. Trimming left V 4 bases short and J 1 base short, with 7 bases between. This CDR3 comprises 13 residues. In germline, CDR1 is LNHDA, CDR2 SQIVND (reference sequence).

The rearrangement uses TRBV7-2 and TRBJ1-1, with no clear D. Per the germline V gene, CDR1 is SGHTA and CDR2 is FQGNSA. The CDR3 is 14 residues long. The ends were cut back, 1 base at V and 1 base at J, with 7 bases in the middle. The CDR3 coding sequence is TGTGCCAGCAGCTTAGTTTGGGCGAACACTGAAGCTTTCTTT. It specifies CASSLVWANTEAFF.

The J gene is TRBJ2-5, the V gene TRBV28; 10 bases line up with TRBD1. Germline-derived CDR1 and CDR2 are MDHEN and SYDVKM. This CDR3 region has 15 residues. Germline trimming cut 6 bases from V and 4 bases from J; bases unmatched to any gene: 8. The CDR3 nucleotides are TGTGCCAGCAGCCCGACCGGGACAGGGGTAGAGACCCAGTACTTC. As protein: CASSPTGTGVETQYF.

This chain links TRBV6-6 with TRBJ2-7; perhaps TRBD2 as D (6 bases). There are 14 residues in the CDR3. V was clipped by 2 bases and J by 6 bases, with 14 bases between them. Germline V lookup: CDR1 MNHNY, CDR2 SVGAGI (reference sequence). The CDR3 sequence: CASSYPAAGSEQYF. Here the CDR3 DNA reads TGTGCCAGCAGTTACCCAGCCGCCGGGAGCGAGCAGTACTTC.

CDR3 bases: TGTGCCAGCAGCCCAGGCTTTCCCGACGCTAATGAAAAACTGTTTTTT. It is translated as CASSPGFPDANEKLFF. The gene calls are TRBV7-9 and TRBJ1-4, with D hard to call. The CDR3 sequence is 16 residues long. Trimming took off 5 bases at V and 3 bases at J, with 16 bases between the two ends. In germline, CDR1 is SEHNR, CDR2 FQNEAQ (reference sequence).

The chain carries TRBV29-1 and TRBJ1-2, with TRBD1 matching over 8 bases. Germline assignment: CDR1 SQVTM and CDR2 ANQGSEA. Germline trimming cut 6 bases from V and 8 bases from J; bases unmatched to any gene: 5. This CDR3 has 11 residues. The CDR3 here is CSVTGAGGYTF. The CDR3 nucleotides are TGCAGCGTGACAGGGGCGGGAGGCTACACCTTC.

The chain recombines TRBV18 with TRBJ2-7; the match to TRBD1 covers 9 bases. Germline V gene lookup returns CDR1 KGHSH and CDR2 LQKENI. The CDR3 runs 15 residues. V was clipped by 4 bases and J by 0 bases; unmatched bases: 4. The CDR3 reads CASSLDRGYSYEQYF. CDR3 nucleotide sequence: TGTGCCAGCTCACTGGACAGGGGCTACTCCTACGAGCAGTACTTC.

The chain links TRBV11-2 to TRBJ2-1; perhaps TRBD2 as D (6 bases). CDR1 and CDR2 from the germline V gene are SGHAT and FQNNGV. The CDR3 length is 14 residues. V was trimmed by 2 bases and J by 10 bases, leaving 15 bases between them. The CDR3 protein is CASSLRLAHGEQFF. The CDR3 nucleotides are TGTGCCAGCAGCTTAAGGCTAGCGCATGGGGAGCAGTTCTTC.

V usage is TRBV6-5 and J usage is TRBJ2-1; TRBD2 agrees at 9 bases. Germline trimming cut 4 bases from V and 3 bases from J; bases unmatched to any gene: 4. CDR1 MNHEY and CDR2 SVGAGI come from the germline V gene. This CDR3 has 15 residues. The CDR3 DNA is TGTGCCAGCAGTTTGACTAGCGGAGTCTACAATGAGCAGTTCTTC. Translation: CASSLTSGVYNEQFF.

The chain has TRBV27 and TRBJ2-7, with 10 bases fitting TRBD1. This CDR3 spans 15 amino acids. Germline V gene sequence: CDR1 MNHEY, CDR2 SMNVEV (reference sequence). Trimming removed 7 bases from V and 6 bases from J; junction bases left unmatched: 12. DNA of the CDR3: TGTGCCAGCATTAAATCCGGGACAGGGGTGCGCGAGCAGTACTTC. It is translated as CASIKSGTGVREQYF.

The chain couples TRBV14 to TRBJ1-1; possibly TRBD1 for D (5 bases). Trimming took off 4 bases at V and 0 bases at J, with 6 bases between the two ends. This CDR3 comprises 13 residues. The V gene's germline CDR1 is SGHDN and CDR2 FVKESK. CDR3 loop: CASSRQMNTEAFF. The CDR3 coding sequence is TGTGCCAGCAGCCGACAGATGAACACTGAAGCTTTCTTT.

The chain couples TRBV27 to TRBJ2-4; possible D gene TRBD2, 7 bases. Germline CDR1 MNHEY, CDR2 SMNVEV (reference sequence). This CDR3 spans 15 amino acids. The ends were cut back, 6 bases at V and 11 bases at J, with 23 bases in the middle. The CDR3 DNA follows: TGTGCCAGCAGCTTGATGGGGGGGCTGTTTCAGGTTCAGTACTTC. Translated, it gives CASSLMGGLFQVQYF.

This clone has just one count. This chain links TRBV6-5 with TRBJ1-2; 11 bases agree with TRBD1. This CDR3 is 16 amino acids long. Trimming at V came to 3 bases and at J to 5 bases, leaving 8 bases not matched to a gene. Germline V gene sequence: CDR1 MNHEY, CDR2 SVGAGI. CDR3 sequence (DNA): TGTGCCAGCAGTTATGACGGGACAGGGGGGGGATATGGCTACACCTTC. It translates to CASSYDGTGGGYGYTF.

This clone was counted once. The rearrangement joins TRBV6-6 to TRBJ1-1; 7 bases match TRBD1. Germline V CDR1 and CDR2: MNHNY, SVGAGI (reference sequence). The CDR3 spans 14 residues. Losses at the gene ends were 7 bases for V and 3 bases for J; bases not matched to a gene: 8. The CDR3 loop is CASTLGGQYTEAFF. In DNA, the CDR3 is TGTGCCAGCACCCTCGGGGGACAGTACACTGAAGCTTTCTTT.

V and J are TRBV11-3 and TRBJ1-1; tentative D call: TRBD1 (5 bases). Trimming left V 5 bases short and J 4 bases short, with 11 bases between. The CDR3 contains 13 residues. Germline CDR1 SGHNT, CDR2 YENEEA. CDR3 in DNA: TGTGCCAGCAGCCCGGGACTGGGCACTGAAGCTTTCTTT. This translates into CASSPGLGTEAFF.

This clone appeared a single time. The genes are TRBV6-6 and TRBJ2-3; 11 bases map to TRBD2. J gave up 1 base and V 6 bases, and 3 bases lay outside the gene matches. Germline values: CDR1 MNHNY, CDR2 SVGAGI (reference sequence). This CDR3 spans 15 amino acids. The CDR3 region has the DNA TGTGCCAGCAGCCTACTAGCGGGGGGCACAGATACGCAGTATTTT. Translation: CASSLLAGGTDTQYF.

V and J are TRBV12-3 or TRBV12-4 and TRBJ2-7; TRBD1 is a possible D gene (7 bases). The V end was cut by 6 bases, the J end by 5 bases, with 14 bases between. The CDR3 contains 13 residues. This CDR3 is CASRPQGTDEQYF. CDR3 nucleotide sequence: TGTGCCAGCAGACCACAGGGGACTGACGAGCAGTACTTC.

This rearrangement joins TRBV21-1 to TRBJ1-1. TRBV21-1 is assigned pseudogene status. The CDR3 runs to 13 residues. In DNA, the CDR3 is TGTGCCAGCAGCAAATTTCGGGGTACTGAAGCTTTCTTT. Protein sequence: CASSKFRGTEAFF.

V usage is TRBV7-9 and J usage is TRBJ1-2; 10 positions agree with TRBD1. This CDR3 has 14 residues. V lost 5 bases and J lost 4; bases outside the gene matches: 4. Germline CDR1 and CDR2: SEHNR and FQNEAQ (reference sequence). Written as DNA, the CDR3 is TGTGCCAGCAGCCGGACAGGGGGGAGCTATGGCTACACCTTC. This sequence encodes CASSRTGGSYGYTF. Together with reference TRBV7-9 and TRBJ1-2, the CDR3 gives the full variable domain: DTGVSQNPRHKITKRGQNVTFRCDPISEHNRLYWYRQTLGQGPEFLTYFQNEAQLEKSRLLSDRFSAERPKGSFSTLEIQRTEQGDSAMYLCASSRTGGSYGYTFGSGTRLTVV.

This clone appeared a single time. The chain combines TRBV4-1 with TRBJ2-1; 8 bases map to TRBD2. This CDR3 has 17 residues. Germline-derived CDR1 and CDR2 are MGHRA and YSYEKL. With V trimmed by 4 bases and J by 6 bases, 14 bases remained unmatched. This chain's CDR3 is CASSPNVAGRVFNEQFF. The DNA for the CDR3 is TGCGCCAGCAGCCCCAACGTAGCGGGGAGGGTTTTCAATGAGCAGTTCTTC.

The rearrangement links TRBV7-9 to TRBJ1-1, with a tentative D call TRBD1 (5 bases). This CDR3 has 14 amino acids. Trimming removed 2 bases at V and 1 base at J, with 8 bases between. Germline loops: CDR1 SEHNR, CDR2 FQNEAQ (reference sequence). The chain's CDR3 is CASSLLQANTEAFF. In DNA form, the CDR3 reads TGTGCCAGCAGCTTACTACAGGCGAACACTGAAGCTTTCTTT.

This clone has at least ten counts. V usage is TRBV19 and J usage is TRBJ1-5; D unclear. The V gene's germline CDR1 is LNHDA and CDR2 SQIVND (reference sequence). V lost 5 bases and J 0 bases, leaving 11 bases between the germline ends. CDR3 length: 15 residues. The CDR3, as DNA: TGTGCCAGTAGTCTCCGACGGGATAGCAATCAGCCCCAGCATTTT. Translation gives CASSLRRDSNQPQHF.

This rearrangement joins TRBV28 to TRBJ1-4, with D perhaps matching TRBD1 (5 bases). The CDR3 has 15 residues. Germline CDR1 MDHEN, CDR2 SYDVKM. V was shortened by 7 bases and J by 6 bases, with 18 bases between the two germline ends. CDR3 DNA sequence: TGTGCCAGCATCCAATCCGGGGGTGGCTATGAAAAACTGTTTTTT. Its protein is CASIQSGGGYEKLFF.

The V gene is TRBV7-8, the J gene TRBJ2-1; no definite D call. CDR1 SGHVS and CDR2 FQNEAQ come from the germline V gene. The CDR3 is made up of 12 amino acids. The V gene lost 5 bases and the J gene lost 3 bases, with 5 bases spanning the gap. In DNA form, the CDR3 reads TGTGCCAGCAGCCTGAGCTACAATGAGCAGTTCTTC. Its protein is CASSLSYNEQFF.

This chain connects TRBV11-2 to TRBJ2-3, with 9 bases identical to TRBD2. V gave up 2 bases and J gave up 1 base; unmatched junction bases: 4. The CDR3 runs to 16 residues. CDR1 and CDR2 (germline): SGHAT, FQNNGV. CDR3 bases: TGTGCCAGCAGCTTAAGGGTAGCGGGGGGCACAGATACGCAGTATTTT. The encoded protein is CASSLRVAGGTDTQYF.

The V gene is TRBV18, the J gene TRBJ2-2; D is ambiguous. With 3 bases removed from V and 4 bases from J, the gap between germline ends came to 15 bases. CDR1 KGHSH and CDR2 LQKENI come from the germline V gene. This CDR3 is 16 amino acids long. CDR3 amino acids: CASSPSWAIGTGELFF. The CDR3 DNA reads TGTGCCAGCTCACCTTCCTGGGCGATAGGCACCGGGGAGCTGTTTTTT.

The chain is built from TRBV6-2 or TRBV6-3 and TRBJ1-5; D may be TRBD1 (6 bases). The CDR3 is 19 residues long. The V gene's germline CDR1 is MNHEY and CDR2 SVGEGT. The V end lost 2 bases, the J end lost 0 bases, and 20 bases lay between the germline ends. CDR3 region: CASSYPQEDSLYSNQPQHF. Written as DNA, the CDR3 is TGTGCCAGCAGTTACCCGCAGGAGGACAGCCTGTATAGCAATCAGCCCCAGCATTTT.

The rearrangement links TRBV6-5 to TRBJ1-2, with TRBD1 as a possible D gene (5 bases). Trimming took 0 bases from V and 8 from J, leaving 13 bases between them. From germline, CDR1 is MNHEY and CDR2 SVGAGI. CDR3 length: 14 amino acids. CDR3 region: CASSYSAQGSGYTF. In DNA, the CDR3 is TGTGCCAGCAGTTACTCGGCCCAGGGTTCGGGCTACACCTTC.

The chain recombines TRBV6-5 with TRBJ1-5, with D unresolved. Trimming left V 8 bases short and J 6 bases short, with 14 bases between. Germline V gives CDR1 MNHEY, CDR2 SVGAGI. CDR3 length: 13 residues. The CDR3 protein is CASSKIEGQPQHF. DNA of the CDR3: TGTGCCAGCTCAAAAATAGAGGGTCAGCCCCAGCATTTT.

This chain links TRBV12-3 or TRBV12-4 with TRBJ1-2, with D hard to call. The CDR3 has 13 amino acids. Deletions cut 3 bases from V and 4 bases from J, with 9 bases between. For the CDR3, the DNA is TGTGCCAGCAGTTTGTCGAGAGTCTATGGCTACACCTTC. Translation gives CASSLSRVYGYTF.